The present TCR beta chain was sequenced within a study of blood T cell repertoires in COVID-19. About the research overall: Donors in the United States, Italy and Spain gave samples during acute or convalescent COVID-19. T cells, B-cell-depleted T cells, or PBMCs supplied cDNA or gDNA.

The CDR3 is 13 residues long. V was pared by 1 base and J by 4 bases, with 6 bases between. Germline-derived CDR1 and CDR2 are KGHDR and SFDVKD. Source study methods: Nucleated cell counts were estimated from reference gene primer amplification. Sequencing was performed with immunoSEQ multiplex PCR; in TCRdb, only in-frame clones are kept and a portion is missing. That table gives V, J and clone size, and the DNA gave D and trimming. Of over 60,000 clones in the sample, roughly nine tenths are singletons; the top ten hold roughly 15%. Sequenced input: peripheral blood. The receptor's source is a woman older than 75 with active or convalescent COVID-19. V gene TRBV24-1 combines with J gene TRBJ1-2; D ambiguous. The CDR3 is CATSDLIGYGYTF. The CDR3 DNA sequence: TGTGCCACCAGTGATTTAATCGGCTATGGCTACACCTTC.